This T cell receptor beta chain was sequenced for a study of technical replicates of blood from several donors (dated by TCRdb to between 2016 and 2019). The library was produced with the immunoSEQ multiplex PCR assay. Sourced from immuneACCESS, this table was stored by TCRdb with only in-frame sequences that have V and J called. A share of the clones is absent; for the studies checked, an unresolved V gene accounts for under half, and the remainder has no known explanation. For this sample the table gives 72,000 or so clones, of which approximately 92% were detected only once. The biggest ten clones account for 0.42% of the sample. As for this clone: Its antigen remains undetermined. Within one base of it there is no much larger clone, and no base qualities were kept.

Trimming at the junction amounts to 0 bases on V and 6 bases on J, and the germline ends lie 7 bases apart. Taken from cysteine to phenylalanine, the CDR3 has 13 residues. Only the CDR3 part of the read is kept: 39 bases, read in frame from the first base. CDR1 and CDR2 are read off the germline V gene as LGHNA and YSLEER. The sequenced sample consisted of T cells isolated from PBMCs. The origin of this receptor is a human donor in good health. Recombination linked TRBV4-3 to TRBJ2-3, with TRBD2 tentatively as D gene (5 bases match). This receptor carries the CDR3 CASSQETGDTQYF. The sequenced DNA is TGCGCCAGCAGCCAAGAAACGGGGGATACGCAGTATTTT.